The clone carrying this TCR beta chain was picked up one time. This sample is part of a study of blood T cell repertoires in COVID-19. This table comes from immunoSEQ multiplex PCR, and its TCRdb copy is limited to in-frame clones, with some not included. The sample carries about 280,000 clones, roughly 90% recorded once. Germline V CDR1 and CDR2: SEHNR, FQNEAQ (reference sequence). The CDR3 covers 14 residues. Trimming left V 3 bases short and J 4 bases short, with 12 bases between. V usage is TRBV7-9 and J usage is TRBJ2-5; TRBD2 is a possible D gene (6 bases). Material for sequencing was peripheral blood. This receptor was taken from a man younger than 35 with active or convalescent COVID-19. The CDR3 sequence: CASSLFGGGETQYF. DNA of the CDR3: TGTGCCAGCAGCTTGTTTGGGGGAGGAGAGACCCAGTACTTC.